This note documents a single T cell receptor (beta chain) sequence. Its antigen is as yet unknown. Deletions cut 5 bases from V and 3 bases from J, with 8 bases between. The CDR3 has 12 residues. CDR1 SGHTA and CDR2 FQGNSA come from the germline V gene. Using immunoSEQ multiplex PCR, the repertoire was profiled, and TCRdb retains in-frame clones only, with some absent. The repertoire holds about 2.4 million clones, with around nine tenths as singletons. These data are taken from a study of shared clonotypes between healthy human individuals. Overall study: In total, the donors were two women and a few men aged 18 to 49. Regarding the study as a whole: All-four-donor shared clonotypes had higher generation probabilities than non-shared clonotypes did.

Donors, without exception, were Caucasian adults residing in Nashville, Tennessee. A CD45RA+ naive subset and a CD45RA-negative memory subset were split from CD4+ cells. The source of this sequence is a man younger than 35 in good health. V usage is TRBV7-2 and J usage is TRBJ2-7; D is possibly TRBD1 (5 bases). The sequencing input was naive CD4+ T cells sorted from blood. Subset given: CD45RA+ positively selected. The CDR3, as DNA: TGTGCCAGCAGCATGCAGGGCTACGAGCAGTACTTC. It yields the protein CASSMQGYEQYF. Based on the CDR3 plus reference TRBV7-2 and TRBJ2-7, the full variable domain is GAGVSQSPSNKVTEKGKDVELRCDPISGHTALYWYRQSLGQGLEFLIYFQGNSAPDKSGLPSDRFSAERTGGSVSTLTIQRTQQEDSAVYLCASSMQGYEQYFGPGTRLTVT.